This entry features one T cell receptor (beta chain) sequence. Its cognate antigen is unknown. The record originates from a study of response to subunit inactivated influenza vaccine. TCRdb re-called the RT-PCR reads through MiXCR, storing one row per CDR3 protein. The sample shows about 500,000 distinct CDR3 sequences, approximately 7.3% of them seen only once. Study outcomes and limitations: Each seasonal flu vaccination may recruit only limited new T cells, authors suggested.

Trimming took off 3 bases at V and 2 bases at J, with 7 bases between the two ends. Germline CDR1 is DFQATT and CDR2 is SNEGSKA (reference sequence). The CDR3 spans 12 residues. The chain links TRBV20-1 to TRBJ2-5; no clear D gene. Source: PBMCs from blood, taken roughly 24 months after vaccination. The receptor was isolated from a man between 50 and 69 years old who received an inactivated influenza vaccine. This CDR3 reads CSASIGQETQYF. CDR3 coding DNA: TGCAGTGCTAGCATCGGGCAAGAGACCCAGTACTTC.